This record concerns one T cell receptor (beta chain) sequence. Antigen: not known. A much larger clone differs by one base, so this may be a read error. This specimen belongs to a study of blood T cells in healthy people across ages. Study as a whole: The template switching approach captured approximately one barcoded beta molecule for every two T cells.

Per the germline V gene, CDR1 is LGHNA and CDR2 is YNFKEQ. The length of the CDR3 is 11 residues. A J-beta primer mix and a sample-barcoded 5' primer were used in a second PCR of roughly 6 to 11 cycles. Unique molecular identifiers of 12 random nucleotides labeled each cDNA. TCRdb re-analysed the 5' RACE reads in MiXCR, keeping a single row per CDR3 protein. The sample consists of 650,000 to 1,000,000 distinct CDR3 sequences, 46% of them appearing once. The study's findings and limits: A greater number of naive CD4+ cells and higher diversity distinguished long-lived donors from aged donors. Diversity figures based on one million T cells were deemed too low.

The source of this sequence is an elderly man in good health. The sequencing sample was made of blood. The J gene is TRBJ2-1, the V gene TRBV4-2; D not certain. The CDR3: CAGSQGNEQFF. DNA for the CDR3: TGTGCCGGCAGCCAAGGTAATGAGCAGTTCTTC.